This T cell receptor (beta chain) was found in a study of blood T cell repertoires in COVID-19. Using immunoSEQ multiplex PCR, the repertoire was profiled, and TCRdb retains in-frame clones only, with some absent. This table has fewer than 80,000 clones, roughly 90% appearing once. The V gene end was trimmed by 3 bases and the J gene end by 10 bases; junction bases not matched to a gene: 9. Germline V lookup: CDR1 MNHEY, CDR2 SMNVEV (reference sequence). CDR3 size: 14 residues. This receptor was taken from a man under 40 with acute or convalescent COVID-19. The V call is TRBV27, the J call TRBJ1-1, with TRBD1 matching over 9 bases. Sequences were obtained from peripheral blood. CDR3 sequence: CASSLSGQGGGAFF. The CDR3 nucleotides are TGTGCCAGCAGTTTGTCGGGACAGGGAGGCGGAGCTTTCTTT.